This T cell receptor (beta chain) is from a study of control samples from healthy donors and cancer patients. Only in-frame clones appear in the TCRdb table, and some are missing; sequencing was by immunoSEQ multiplex PCR. The sample shows more than 65,000 clones, around 80% of them seen only once. This CDR3 is 15 amino acids long. V was trimmed by 2 bases and J by 6 bases, leaving 15 bases between them. CDR1 is SGDLS and CDR2 is YYNGEE in the germline V gene. The receptor was isolated from a man between 60 and 70 years old in good health. The rearrangement uses TRBV9 and TRBJ1-5; D possibly corresponds to TRBD1 (5 bases). What was sequenced was blood. In DNA form, the CDR3 reads TGTGCCAGCAGCGTTGACCAGGGCTCGGGTCAGCCCCAGCATTTT. Amino acids: CASSVDQGSGQPQHF.